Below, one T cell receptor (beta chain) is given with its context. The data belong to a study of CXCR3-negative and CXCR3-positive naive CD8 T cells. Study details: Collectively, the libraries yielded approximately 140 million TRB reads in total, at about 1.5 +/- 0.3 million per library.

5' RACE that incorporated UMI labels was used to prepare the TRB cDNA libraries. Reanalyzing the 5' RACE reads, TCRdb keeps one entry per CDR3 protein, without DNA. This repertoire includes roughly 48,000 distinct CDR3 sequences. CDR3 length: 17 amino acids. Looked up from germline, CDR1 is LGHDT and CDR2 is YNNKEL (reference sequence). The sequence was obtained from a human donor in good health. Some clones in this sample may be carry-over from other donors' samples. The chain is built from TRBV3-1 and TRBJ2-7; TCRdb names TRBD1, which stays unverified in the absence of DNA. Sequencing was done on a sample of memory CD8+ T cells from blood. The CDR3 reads CASSRLFGTGSSYEQYF.